This TCR beta chain derives from a study of blood T cell repertoires in COVID-19. Study at large: Acute and convalescent COVID-19 samples came from the United States, Italy and Spain. T cells, B-cell-depleted T cells, or PBMCs supplied cDNA or gDNA.

Original methodology: Amplification of reference gene primers provided the estimated nucleated cell counts. Here immunoSEQ multiplex PCR was the method, and the copy in TCRdb shows in-frame clones only, minus some. From that table come the V and J calls and clone size; the DNA was used to work out D and trimming. The sample consists of 150,000 to 200,000 clones, around 81% of them appearing once. The CDR3 extends over 12 amino acids. V was clipped by 6 bases and J by 2 bases, with 6 bases between them. Germline CDR1 MDHEN, CDR2 SYDVKM. The receptor was isolated from a man in his fifties or sixties with active or convalescent COVID-19. This chain links TRBV28 with TRBJ2-3, with D uncertain. Sequencing input: peripheral blood. CDR3 coding DNA: TGTGCCAGCAGCAGATTCACAGATACGCAGTATTTT. It codes for CASSRFTDTQYF.